This T cell receptor (beta chain) was obtained from a study of blood T cell repertoires in COVID-19. Study details: Researchers got acute and convalescent COVID-19 samples from the United States, Italy and Spain. Nucleic acid was either cDNA or gDNA, and it came from T cells, B-cell-depleted T cells, or PBMCs.

Authors' processing steps: It was from reference gene primer amplification that nucleated cell counts were estimated. Here immunoSEQ multiplex PCR was the method, and the copy in TCRdb shows in-frame clones only, minus some. Clone size and V and J calls were adopted from that table, with D and trimming inferred from the DNA. The sample includes more than 200,000 clones, 82% of them seen just once. Germline CDR1 is SNHLY and CDR2 is FYNNEI. This CDR3 is 12 amino acids long. V dropped 3 bases and J dropped 4 bases, with 6 bases sitting between them. This chain uses TRBV2 with TRBJ1-1; no firm D call. The receptor's source is a woman of 80 years or more with active or convalescent COVID-19. Input material: peripheral blood. The CDR3 DNA reads TGTGCCAGCAGTGAGGAGGGCACTGAAGCTTTCTTT. Its translation is CASSEEGTEAFF.